The clone carrying this TCR beta chain is medium-sized by share. Its antigen remains unidentified. This sample was taken from a study of siplizumab effects on memory and regulatory T cells. As described, mixed lymphocyte reaction cells underwent coculture at 37°C for a duration of six to seven days. Per the germline V gene, CDR1 is DFQATT and CDR2 is SNEGSKA (reference sequence). This CDR3 has 11 amino acids. Trimming removed 6 bases from V and 3 bases from J, with 8 bases in between. Data came from immunoSEQ multiplex PCR; TCRdb stores just in-frame clones and leaves some out. The sample consists of roughly 14,000 clones, around 49% of them appearing once.

This clonotype was sampled from a human donor in good health; the cells came from an allogeneic mixed lymphocyte reaction. This chain joins TRBV20-1 and TRBJ1-1; unclear D gene. Sequencing was done on a sample of CFSE-low (dividing) CD4+ T cells sorted from an allogeneic mixed lymphocyte reaction. The CDR3 DNA sequence: TGCAGTGCCCCGAGATACACTGAAGCTTTCTTT. Translation gives CSAPRYTEAFF.